The next 5 T cell receptor beta chains were all read from a single sample in a study of naive and memory T cell subsets. Whole-study results and caveats: Possibly reflecting memory cells re-expressing CD45RA, a few larger clonotypes occurred in naive repertoires, especially CD8.

Their cognate antigens are unknown. Two oligonucleotides, mixed equimolar, formed the beta constant-region primer covering TRBC1 and TRBC2. Four rounds of PCR amplified the ligated cDNA using nested alpha and beta constant-region primers plus SP2. TCRdb redid the calling of the UMI-ligation and nested PCR reads with MiXCR, one entry per CDR3 protein. This sample has over 110,000 distinct CDR3 sequences, with 15% to 20% found just once. The sample comprised naive CD8+ T cells from blood. The receptors stem from a human donor in good health.

V usage is TRBV6-2 or TRBV6-3 and J usage is TRBJ2-1; D may be TRBD2 (6 bases). Trimming stripped 0 bases from V and 7 bases from J, with 16 bases between. The germline CDR1 and CDR2 sequences are MNHEY and SVGEGT. This CDR3 comprises 16 residues. The CDR3, as DNA: TGTGCCAGCAGTTACTCTGGGACTTCCTTTGGGAATGAGCAGTTCTTC. It translates to CASSYSGTSFGNEQFF.

This chain joins TRBV7-9 and TRBJ1-2; D gene uncertain. Trimming shortened V by 5 bases and J by 4 bases, and 8 bases separated the two germline ends. Per germline, CDR1 SEHNR and CDR2 FQNEAQ (reference sequence). The CDR3 runs to 12 residues. CDR3 in amino acids: CASSMGAYGYTF. The CDR3 DNA follows: TGTGCCAGCAGCATGGGAGCCTATGGCTACACCTTC.

This clonotype occurred a few times. The rearrangement links TRBV6-5 to TRBJ2-7; 8 bases align to TRBD1. Germline CDR1 is MNHEY and CDR2 is SVGAGI. Trimming at V came to 6 bases and at J to 6 bases, leaving 1 base not matched to a gene. The CDR3 covers 11 residues. The CDR3: CASRTGAEQYF. The CDR3, as DNA: TGTGCCAGCAGGACAGGGGCCGAGCAGTACTTC.

This clonotype was counted a few times. The rearrangement uses TRBV4-3 and TRBJ1-1; D ambiguous. V dropped 0 bases and J dropped 4 bases, with 15 bases sitting between them. The germline gives CDR1 LGHNA, CDR2 YSLEER. This CDR3 spans 16 amino acids. The CDR3 is CASSQDFRRVSTEAFF. The CDR3 region has the DNA TGCGCCAGCAGCCAAGATTTCAGGCGGGTAAGCACTGAAGCTTTCTTT.

Regarding this clonotype: A read error may produce the germline difference seen at one junction end. The chain employs TRBV6-5 and TRBJ2-3; D may correspond to TRBD1 or TRBD2 (6 bases each). The CDR3 contains 17 residues. The germline gives CDR1 MNHEY, CDR2 SVGAGI. The CDR3 protein is CASSSRIWDGGTDTQYF. CDR3 in DNA: TGTGCCAGCAGTTCCAGGATTTGGGACGGGGGCACAGATACGCAGTACTTT.